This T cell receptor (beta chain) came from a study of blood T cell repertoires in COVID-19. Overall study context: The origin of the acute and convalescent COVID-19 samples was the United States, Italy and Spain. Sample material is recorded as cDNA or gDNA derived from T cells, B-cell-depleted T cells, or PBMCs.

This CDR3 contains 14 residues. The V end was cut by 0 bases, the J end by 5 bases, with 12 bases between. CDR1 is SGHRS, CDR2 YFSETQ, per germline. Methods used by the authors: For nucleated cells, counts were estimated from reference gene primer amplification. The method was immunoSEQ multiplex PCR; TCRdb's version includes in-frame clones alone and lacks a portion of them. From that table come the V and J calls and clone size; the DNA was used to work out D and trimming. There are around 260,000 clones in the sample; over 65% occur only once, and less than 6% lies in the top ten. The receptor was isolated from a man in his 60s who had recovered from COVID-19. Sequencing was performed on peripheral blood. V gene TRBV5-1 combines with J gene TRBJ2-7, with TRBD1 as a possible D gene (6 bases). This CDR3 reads CASSLDRVGDEQYF. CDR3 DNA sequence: TGCGCCAGCAGCTTGGACAGGGTCGGGGACGAGCAGTACTTC.